This T cell receptor (beta chain) was captured in a study of blood T cell repertoires in COVID-19. In the study overall: Sample material is recorded as cDNA or gDNA derived from T cells, B-cell-depleted T cells, or PBMCs.

This CDR3 comprises 12 residues. Trimming cost V 6 bases and J 5 bases, with 10 bases left between them. TCRdb's table, derived via immunoSEQ multiplex PCR, lists solely in-frame clones and lacks some. The sample has fewer than 250,000 clones; approximately 84% are singletons. The chain recombines TRBV12-3 or TRBV12-4 with TRBJ1-1; D unclear. The sequenced sample was peripheral blood. The receptor comes from a man aged 45 to 65 with acute or convalescent COVID-19. This chain's CDR3 is CASSLGETEAFF. CDR3 nucleotide sequence: TGTGCCAGCAGCCTCGGAGAAACTGAAGCTTTCTTT.